Listed below are T cell receptor beta chains from one sample, sequenced in a study of blood T cell repertoires in COVID-19. TCRdb keeps only in-frame clones here, not all; method: immunoSEQ multiplex PCR. The repertoire holds under 350,000 clones, 85% seen once, with 7.2% in the top ten. The sequenced material came from peripheral blood. Receptor source: a human donor in a cohort sampled during active COVID-19. Each CDR3 is given without its conserved first and last residue. A D gene is named only where the DNA matches it firmly. Where a row states a size, it is once, few, many or the class of an expanded clone; other rows omit it.

d_gene,j_gene,v_gene,abundance,CDR3aa
TRBD1,TRBJ1-2,TRBV28,once,ASSSGQGDSGYT
TRBD1,TRBJ2-3,TRBV4-2,NA,ASSQETGSDTDTQY
TRBD1,TRBJ1-6,TRBV9,many,ASSETGATNSPLH
TRBD1,TRBJ2-7,TRBV6-5,NA,ASSYSGTGSPEQY
NA,TRBJ1-4,TRBV7-9,NA,ASSPADRQPEKLF
NA,TRBJ1-1,TRBV5-5,NA,ASSLGGGLPEAF
NA,TRBJ2-2,TRBV2,NA,ASSPRTASTGELF
TRBD2,TRBJ2-5,TRBV5-1,NA,ASSLVASGGETQY
TRBD1,TRBJ1-4,TRBV5-1,NA,ASSLNRGEDNEKLF
NA,TRBJ1-1,TRBV12-3/TRBV12-4,NA,ASRRKGAEAF
NA,TRBJ2-7,TRBV7-8,NA,ASSLYPGAFYEQY
NA,TRBJ1-3,TRBV20-1,NA,SAIQGGTIY
TRBD1,TRBJ1-5,TRBV7-2,once,ASSLGGQGHQPQH
NA,TRBJ1-2,TRBV20-1,NA,SAPTVSGYT
NA,TRBJ1-5,TRBV19,NA,ASSSGFLGPYSNQPQH
NA,TRBJ2-7,TRBV4-1,many,ASSQQETGYEQY
TRBD2,TRBJ2-1,TRBV24-1,NA,ATSEGTPSTGPSGTYNEQF
TRBD1,TRBJ2-5,TRBV19,NA,ASSSGTGVFETQY
NA,TRBJ1-6,TRBV6-5,NA,ASKRLTDYNSPLH
TRBD1,TRBJ1-6,TRBV12-5,few,ASGRDRPNSPLH